A single sample gave rise to the 27 T cell receptor beta chains below, sequenced in a study of technical replicates of blood from several donors. Clones were read by immunoSEQ multiplex PCR, and TCRdb kept only the in-frame ones, dropping some. The sample lists about 56,000 clones, roughly 95% occurring once. Specimen: PBMCs. These receptors originate from a human donor in good health. Some clones in this sample may be carry-over from other donors' samples.

The V and J genes are TRBV6-5 and TRBJ1-5; 7 positions match TRBD1. The CDR3 loop spans 14 amino acids. CDR1 and CDR2 (germline): MNHEY, SVGAGI. After removal of 8 bases from V and 5 bases from J, the junction contained 9 bases not matched to a gene. This CDR3 reads CASLQGFGDQPQHF. The DNA for the CDR3 is TGTGCCAGCTTACAGGGGTTTGGGGATCAGCCCCAGCATTTT.

The chain employs TRBV27 and TRBJ2-7; 9 positions agree with TRBD1. This CDR3 has 14 residues. The germline V gene has CDR1 MNHEY and CDR2 SMNVEV (reference sequence). The V gene end was trimmed by 1 base and the J gene end by 6 bases; junction bases not matched to a gene: 4. CDR3 sequence (DNA): TGTGCCAGCAGTTTATTACAGGGGGCTGGCGAGCAGTACTTC. Protein product: CASSLLQGAGEQYF.

This clone occurred once. J is TRBJ2-1 and V is TRBV29-1; TRBD2 is a possible D gene (6 bases). Trimming took off 7 bases at V and 4 bases at J, with 14 bases between the two ends. CDR3 length: 13 amino acids. CDR1 and CDR2 from the germline V gene are SQVTM and ANQGSEA. The CDR3 region has the DNA TGCAGCGCCACCGGAGGGGAATACAATGAGCAGTTCTTC. Translated, it gives CSATGGEYNEQFF.

The genes are TRBV29-1 and TRBJ2-1, with TRBD2 matching over 13 bases. Trimming removed 6 bases from V and 7 bases from J; junction bases left unmatched: 12. Per germline, CDR1 SQVTM and CDR2 ANQGSEA. The CDR3 is made up of 16 amino acids. CDR3 coding DNA: TGCAGCGTACAAGGGGGACTAGCGGGGTCTCGGAATGAGCAGTTCTTC. It translates to CSVQGGLAGSRNEQFF.

The V call is TRBV5-1, the J call TRBJ1-1, with D possibly being TRBD1 (6 bases). The CDR3 covers 13 residues. In germline, CDR1 is SGHRS, CDR2 YFSETQ. V dropped 0 bases and J dropped 7 bases, with 10 bases sitting between them. The CDR3 bases are TGCGCCAGCAGCTTGGGACAGGAATTTGAAGCTTTCTTT. This codes for CASSLGQEFEAFF.

This chain uses TRBV9 with TRBJ1-1; TRBD1 might be the D (6 bases). The CDR3 consists of 16 residues. The germline CDR1 and CDR2 sequences are SGDLS and YYNGEE. The V gene lost 4 bases and the J gene lost 5 bases, with 21 bases spanning the gap. CDR3: CASSPLGGLRGTEAFF. In DNA, the CDR3 is TGTGCCAGCAGCCCTCTAGGGGGGTTGCGGGGGACTGAAGCTTTCTTT.

The chain couples TRBV7-8 to TRBJ2-1; 9 bases are shared with TRBD2. This CDR3 has 16 residues. The V segment lost 2 bases and the J segment 8 bases; nucleotides outside the gene matches: 10. Looked up from germline, CDR1 is SGHVS and CDR2 is FQNEAQ. This chain's CDR3 is CASSLNSGTSNHEQFF. CDR3 sequence (DNA): TGTGCCAGCAGCTTAAATTCAGGGACTAGCAATCATGAGCAGTTCTTC.

This chain connects TRBV6-6 to TRBJ1-2, with D possibly TRBD1 on 6 matching bases. In germline, CDR1 is MNHNY, CDR2 SVGAGI (reference sequence). V lost 6 bases, J lost 3 bases, and 14 bases lay in between. The CDR3 length is 14 residues. In DNA form, the CDR3 reads TGTGCCAGCAGCGGGGGGCCCGGGGACTATGGCTACACCTTC. Translating it yields CASSGGPGDYGYTF.

The rearrangement uses TRBV5-1 and TRBJ2-3; 12 nucleotides line up with TRBD2. The germline V gene encodes CDR1 SGHRS and CDR2 YFSETQ. CDR3 size: 16 residues. V lost 0 bases, J lost 6 bases, and 5 bases stayed unmatched. The chain's CDR3 is CASSLATSGGYDTQYF. CDR3 nucleotide sequence: TGCGCCAGCAGCTTGGCGACTAGCGGGGGCTACGATACGCAGTATTTT.

The rearrangement uses TRBV27 and TRBJ2-3, with TRBD1 matching over 7 bases. With 6 bases clipped from V and 1 base from J, the junction kept 10 bases outside the gene matches. Germline values: CDR1 MNHEY, CDR2 SMNVEV (reference sequence). There are 16 residues in the CDR3. CDR3 DNA: TGTGCCAGCAGACTAGGGTACAGGGGACGCACAGATACGCAGTATTTT. This translates into CASRLGYRGRTDTQYF.

The chain carries TRBV7-2 and TRBJ1-6, with D maybe TRBD1 (5 bases). The V end lost 4 bases, the J end lost 0 bases, and 10 bases lay between the germline ends. CDR1 SGHTA and CDR2 FQGNSA come from the germline V gene. This CDR3 is 16 amino acids long. CDR3 sequence: CASSWGGSSYNSPLHF. Here the CDR3 DNA reads TGTGCCAGCAGCTGGGGGGGGAGCTCCTATAATTCACCCCTCCACTTT.

V usage is TRBV7-9 and J usage is TRBJ1-1; D unresolved. V was trimmed by 1 base and J by 2 bases, leaving 8 bases between them. This CDR3 is 14 amino acids long. Germline assignment: CDR1 SEHNR and CDR2 FQNEAQ (reference sequence). CDR3 region: CASSLGQTNTEAFF. The DNA for the CDR3 is TGTGCCAGCAGCTTAGGGCAGACTAACACTGAAGCTTTCTTT.

The chain employs TRBV18 and TRBJ2-7, with D hard to call. CDR1 is KGHSH, CDR2 LQKENI, per germline. There are 12 residues in the CDR3. Trimming took 3 bases from V and 4 from J, leaving 7 bases between them. CDR3 nucleotide sequence: TGTGCCAGCTCACCTGTCCAGTACGAGCAGTACTTC. Protein: CASSPVQYEQYF. Using reference TRBV18 and TRBJ2-7 for the parts outside the CDR3, the full variable domain is NAGVMQNPRHLVRRRGQEARLRCSPMKGHSHVYWYRQLPEEGLKFMVYLQKENIIDESGMPKERFSAEFPKEGPSILRIQQVVRGDSAAYFCASSPVQYEQYFGPGTRLTVT.

The gene calls are TRBV19 and TRBJ2-7; 8 nucleotides agree with TRBD2. V gave up 6 bases and J gave up 2 bases; unmatched junction bases: 6. This CDR3 is 14 amino acids long. CDR1 LNHDA and CDR2 SQIVND come from the germline V gene (reference sequence). CDR3 protein: CASRASGGTYEQYF. Written as DNA, the CDR3 is TGTGCCAGTAGGGCAAGCGGGGGCACCTACGAGCAGTACTTC.

The chain joins TRBV15 to TRBJ1-5; possibly TRBD1 for D (6 bases). Germline V lookup: CDR1 LNHNV, CDR2 YYDKDF (reference sequence). The CDR3 consists of 15 residues. V shed 2 bases and J shed 7 bases, with 15 bases lying between them. CDR3 loop: CATSRYSQGYQPQHF. The CDR3 nucleotides read TGTGCCACCAGCAGATACTCCCAGGGGTACCAGCCCCAGCATTTT.

The chain carries TRBV7-9 and TRBJ1-2; 8 nucleotides match TRBD1. This CDR3 region has 13 residues. The trim removed 5 bases at V and 8 bases at J, leaving 7 bases unmatched. Germline loops: CDR1 SEHNR, CDR2 FQNEAQ (reference sequence). CDR3 DNA sequence: TGTGCCAGCAGCCCACGACAGGGGAACGGCTACACCTTC. It encodes CASSPRQGNGYTF.

V usage is TRBV19 and J usage is TRBJ1-1, with TRBD1 matching over 7 bases. This CDR3 is built from 15 residues. Germline trimming cut 5 bases from V and 1 base from J; bases unmatched to any gene: 7. Germline values: CDR1 LNHDA, CDR2 SQIVND (reference sequence). CDR3: CASSPHRGGNTEAFF. DNA for the CDR3: TGTGCCAGTAGTCCCCACAGGGGAGGGAACACTGAAGCTTTCTTT. Full variable domain (missing parts from reference TRBV19 and TRBJ1-1): DGGITQSPKYLFRKEGQNVTLSCEQNLNHDAMYWYRQDPGQGLRLIYYSQIVNDFQKGDIAEGYSVSREKKESFPLTVTSAQKNPTAFYLCASSPHRGGNTEAFFGQGTRLTVV.

This clone was detected only once. J is TRBJ2-3 and V is TRBV6-1, with D possibly TRBD2 on 5 matching bases. V lost 5 bases and J lost 0, with 9 bases in between. The CDR3 sequence is 14 residues long. Germline V gene lookup returns CDR1 MNHNS and CDR2 SASEGT. CDR3 region: CASSPWTSTDTQYF. CDR3 nucleotides: TGTGCCAGCAGTCCTTGGACTAGCACAGATACGCAGTATTTT.

The genes are TRBV7-3 and TRBJ2-3; possible D gene TRBD2, 5 bases. V was trimmed by 5 bases and J by 2 bases, leaving 11 bases between them. CDR3 length: 14 amino acids. Per the germline V gene, CDR1 is SGHTA and CDR2 is FQGTGA. In nucleotides, the CDR3 is TGTGCCAGCAGCAAAACGGGGAACACAGATACGCAGTATTTT. It codes for CASSKTGNTDTQYF. Combining the CDR3 with reference TRBV7-3 and TRBJ2-3 gives the whole variable domain GAGVSQTPSNKVTEKGKYVELRCDPISGHTALYWYRQSLGQGPEFLIYFQGTGAADDSGLPNDRFFAVRPEGSVSTLKIQRTERGDSAVYLCASSKTGNTDTQYFGPGTRLTVL.

This chain uses TRBV7-9 with TRBJ2-1; 10 positions agree with TRBD2. The CDR3 is 15 amino acids. The junction had 12 bases not matched to a gene; V was cut back by 8 bases and J by 8 bases. Germline V CDR1 and CDR2: SEHNR, FQNEAQ (reference sequence). DNA of the CDR3: TGTGCCAGCGTAAGAGCTAGCGGGAGTGTCGATGAGCAGTTCTTC. This translates into CASVRASGSVDEQFF.

This clone was found once. The chain has TRBV5-6 and TRBJ2-7; 7 bases line up with TRBD1. Germline assignment: CDR1 SGHDT and CDR2 YYEEEE. This CDR3 spans 13 amino acids. Trimming removed 8 bases from V and 6 bases from J; junction bases left unmatched: 11. This chain's CDR3 is CASRLQGMGEQYF. The CDR3 nucleotides are TGTGCCAGTCGATTACAGGGGATGGGCGAGCAGTACTTC. Together with reference TRBV5-6 and TRBJ2-7, the CDR3 gives the full variable domain: DAGVTQSPTHLIKTRGQQVTLRCSPKSGHDTVSWYQQALGQGPQFIFQYYEEEERQRGNFPDRFSGHQFPNYSSELNVNALLLGDSALYLCASRLQGMGEQYFGPGTRLTVT.

V is TRBV15 and J is TRBJ2-7; D may be TRBD1 (6 bases). Germline V gives CDR1 LNHNV, CDR2 YYDKDF (reference sequence). This CDR3 region has 15 residues. The V end was cut by 1 base, the J end by 2 bases, with 12 bases between. The CDR3 region is CATSRVNRAPYEQYF. CDR3 coding DNA: TGTGCCACCAGCAGAGTAAACAGGGCCCCCTACGAGCAGTACTTC.

This chain uses TRBV6-4 with TRBJ2-7; 7 positions agree with TRBD1. From germline, CDR1 is MRHNA and CDR2 SNTAGT. The CDR3 is made up of 14 amino acids. V was pared by 6 bases and J by 4 bases, with 9 bases of the junction left unmatched. The CDR3 loop reads CASRATGNPYEQYF. CDR3 in DNA: TGTGCCAGCAGAGCGACAGGGAATCCTTACGAGCAGTACTTC.

The chain carries TRBV19 and TRBJ2-7; D is uncertain. This CDR3 has 13 amino acids. Germline CDR1 reads LNHDA; CDR2 reads SQIVND (reference sequence). V was shortened by 5 bases and J by 5 bases, with 13 bases between the two germline ends. The CDR3 DNA reads as TGTGCCAGTAGTCCCCGTGAGTATCACGAGCAGTACTTC. It encodes CASSPREYHEQYF.

The genes are TRBV2 and TRBJ1-5; TRBD1 might be the D (6 bases). This CDR3 has 16 amino acids. V lost 6 bases to trimming and J lost 0 bases, with 15 bases between them. Germline CDR1 is SNHLY and CDR2 is FYNNEI. CDR3 nucleotides: TGTGCCAGCAGATTAGGGGGGGTGAATAGCAATCAGCCCCAGCATTTT. Translating it yields CASRLGGVNSNQPQHF.

The chain joins TRBV15 to TRBJ2-1; 12 nucleotides agree with TRBD2. This CDR3 region has 18 residues. After removal of 5 bases from V and 9 bases from J, the junction contained 17 bases not matched to a gene. Germline CDR1 LNHNV, CDR2 YYDKDF (reference sequence). The CDR3 loop reads CATSGRSMLLAGGTEQFF. CDR3 DNA sequence: TGTGCCACCAGCGGTCGGTCCATGTTACTAGCGGGAGGCACTGAGCAGTTCTTC.

In this sample, this clone turned up a few times. The J gene is TRBJ1-1, the V gene TRBV29-1; tentatively, D is TRBD1 (5 bases). CDR3 length equals 13 residues. V lost 4 bases, J lost 2 bases, and 11 bases lay in between. CDR1 is SQVTM, CDR2 ANQGSEA, per germline. Written as DNA, the CDR3 is TGCAGCGTTGTTAGGGGTGGAAACACTGAAGCTTTCTTT. The encoded protein is CSVVRGGNTEAFF. Looking up the rest from reference TRBV29-1 and TRBJ1-1 gives the full variable domain: SAVISQKPSRDICQRGTSLTIQCQVDSQVTMMFWYRQQPGQSLTLIATANQGSEATYESGFVIDKFPISRPNLTFSTLTVSNMSPEDSSIYLCSVVRGGNTEAFFGQGTRLTVV.